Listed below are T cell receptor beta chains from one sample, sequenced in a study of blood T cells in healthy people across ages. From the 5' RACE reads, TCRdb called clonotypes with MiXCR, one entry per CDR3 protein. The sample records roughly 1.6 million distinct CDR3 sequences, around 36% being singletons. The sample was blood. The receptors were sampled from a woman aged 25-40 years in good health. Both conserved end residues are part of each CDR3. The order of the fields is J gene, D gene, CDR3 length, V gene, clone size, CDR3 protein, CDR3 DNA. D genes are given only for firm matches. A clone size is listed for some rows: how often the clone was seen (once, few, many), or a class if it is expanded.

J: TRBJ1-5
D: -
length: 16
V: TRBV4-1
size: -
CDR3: CASSPQYRASYQPQHF
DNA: TGCGCCAGCAGCCCGCAGTATCGGGCGAGTTATCAGCCCCAGCATTTT

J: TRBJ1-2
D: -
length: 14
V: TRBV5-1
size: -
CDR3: CAGSLYGRNYGYTF
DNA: TGCGCCGGCAGCTTGTATGGCCGTAACTATGGCTACACCTTC

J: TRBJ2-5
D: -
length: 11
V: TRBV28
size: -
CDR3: CASSELGTQYF
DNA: TGTGCCAGCAGTGAATTGGGGACCCAGTACTTC

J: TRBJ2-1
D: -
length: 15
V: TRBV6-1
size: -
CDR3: CASSEGAGRTNERFF
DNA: TGTGCCAGCAGTGAAGGGGCGGGAAGGACGAATGAGCGGTTCTTC

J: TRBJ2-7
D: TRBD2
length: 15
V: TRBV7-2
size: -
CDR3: CASSQASGGNYEQYF
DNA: TGTGCCAGCAGCCAAGCTAGCGGGGGGAACTACGAGCAGTACTTC

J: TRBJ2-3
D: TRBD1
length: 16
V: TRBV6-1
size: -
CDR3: CASSEHRGREADTQYF
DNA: TGTGCCAGCAGTGAACACAGGGGGCGCGAGGCAGATACGCAGTATTTT

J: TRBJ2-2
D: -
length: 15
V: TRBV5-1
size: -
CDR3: CASSLSGTVTGELFF
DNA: TGCGCCAGCAGCTTGTCCGGGACTGTTACCGGGGAGCTGTTTTTT

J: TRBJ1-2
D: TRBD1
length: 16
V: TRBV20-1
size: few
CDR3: CSARLLRGTGYGDYTF
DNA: TGCAGTGCAAGACTTCTCAGGGGGACAGGGTACGGGGACTACACCTTC

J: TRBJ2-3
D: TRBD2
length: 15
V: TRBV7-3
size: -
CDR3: CASSFVAGGPDTQYF
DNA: TGTGCCAGCAGCTTTGTGGCGGGAGGGCCAGATACGCAGTATTTT

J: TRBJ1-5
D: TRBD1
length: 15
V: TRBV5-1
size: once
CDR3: CASSLGNRGEQPQHF
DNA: TGCGCCAGCAGCTTGGGGAACAGGGGGGAACAGCCCCAGCATTTT

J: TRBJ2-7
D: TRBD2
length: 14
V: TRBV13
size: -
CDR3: CASNKAGTSYVQYF
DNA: TGTGCCAGCAACAAAGCGGGGACTTCCTACGTGCAGTACTTC

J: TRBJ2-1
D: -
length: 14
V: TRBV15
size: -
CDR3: CATSRDPRRDEQFF
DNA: TGTGCCACCAGCAGAGATCCCCGTCGGGATGAGCAGTTCTTC

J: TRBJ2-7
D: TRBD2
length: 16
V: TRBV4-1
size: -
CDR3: CASSQDHSGGGGIQYF
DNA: TGCGCCAGCAGCCAAGATCATAGCGGGGGAGGGGGGATCCAGTACTTC

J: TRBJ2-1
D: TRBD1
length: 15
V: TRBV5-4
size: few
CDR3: CASRAGTGVGNEQFF
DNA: TGTGCCAGCAGGGCCGGGACAGGGGTCGGCAATGAGCAGTTCTTC

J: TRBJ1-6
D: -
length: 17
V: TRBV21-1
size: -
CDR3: CASSKDPDSSYNSPLHF
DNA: TGTGCCAGCAGCAAAGATCCCGATAGCTCCTATAATTCACCCCTCCACTTT

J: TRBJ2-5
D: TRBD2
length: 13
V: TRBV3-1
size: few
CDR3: CATTSGGRKTQYF
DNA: TGTGCCACCACTAGCGGGGGCCGGAAGACCCAGTACTTC

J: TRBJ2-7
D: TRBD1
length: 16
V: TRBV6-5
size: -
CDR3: CASSYRDRGATYEQYF
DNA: TGTGCCAGCAGTTATAGGGACAGGGGCGCAACCTACGAGCAGTACTTC

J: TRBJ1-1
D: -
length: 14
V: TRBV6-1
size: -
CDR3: CASSPERTNTEAFF
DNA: TGTGCCAGCAGTCCCGAGCGCACGAACACTGAAGCTTTCTTT

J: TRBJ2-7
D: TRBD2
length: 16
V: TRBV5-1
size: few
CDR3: CASSPGGTSGGNEQYF
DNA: TGCGCCAGCAGCCCCGGAGGGACTAGCGGGGGAAACGAGCAGTACTTC

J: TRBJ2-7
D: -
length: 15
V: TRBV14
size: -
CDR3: CASSPWGEAPYEQYF
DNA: TGTGCCAGCAGCCCTTGGGGGGAAGCCCCCTACGAGCAGTACTTC

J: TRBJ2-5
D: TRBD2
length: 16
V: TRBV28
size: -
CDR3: CASSLFTSGSKGEQYF
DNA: TGTGCCAGCAGTTTATTTACTAGCGGGAGTAAGGGGGAGCAGTACTTC

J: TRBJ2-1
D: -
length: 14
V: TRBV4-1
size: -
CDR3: CASSQDGGEQDAFF
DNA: TGCGCCAGCAGCCAAGATGGCGGGGAGCAGGACGCGTTCTTC

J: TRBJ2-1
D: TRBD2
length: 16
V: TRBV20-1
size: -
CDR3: CSAGMGLAGVKNEQFF
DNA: TGCAGTGCTGGAATGGGACTAGCGGGAGTTAAGAATGAGCAGTTCTTC

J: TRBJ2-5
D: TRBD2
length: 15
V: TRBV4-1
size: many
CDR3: CASSQNSLAGVSQYF
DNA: TGCGCCAGCAGCCAAAACAGCCTAGCGGGAGTGTCCCAGTACTTC

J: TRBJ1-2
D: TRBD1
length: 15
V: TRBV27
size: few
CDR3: CASGDRGSLGSGYTF
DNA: TGTGCCAGCGGGGACAGGGGGAGCCTTGGAAGTGGCTACACCTTC

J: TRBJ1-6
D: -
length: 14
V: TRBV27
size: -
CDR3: CATSGTRGNSPLHF
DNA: TGTGCCACCTCAGGGACACGAGGGAATTCACCCCTCCACTTT

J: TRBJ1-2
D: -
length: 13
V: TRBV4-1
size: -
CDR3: CASSQETDYGYTF
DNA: TGCGCCAGCAGCCAAGAGACCGACTATGGCTACACCTTC

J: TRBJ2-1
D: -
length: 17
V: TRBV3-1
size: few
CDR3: CASSQDLGQGIYNEQFF
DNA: TGTGCCAGCAGCCAAGATCTAGGGCAGGGGATATACAATGAGCAGTTCTTC

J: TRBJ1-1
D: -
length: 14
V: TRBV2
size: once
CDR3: CASSVSQTNTEAFF
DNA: TGTGCCAGCAGTGTGAGTCAGACGAACACTGAAGCTTTCTTT

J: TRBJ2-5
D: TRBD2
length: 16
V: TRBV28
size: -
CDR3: CASSYISGRFQETQYF
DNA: TGTGCCAGCAGCTACATTAGCGGGAGGTTCCAAGAGACCCAGTACTTC

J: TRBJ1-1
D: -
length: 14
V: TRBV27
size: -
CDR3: CVSSWSRMNTEAFF
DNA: TGTGTCAGCAGTTGGTCCAGAATGAACACTGAAGCTTTCTTT

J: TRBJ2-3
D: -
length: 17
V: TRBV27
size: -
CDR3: CTTTPPFRGLYTDTQYF
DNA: TGTACCACGACGCCCCCATTCCGGGGCCTATACACAGATACGCAGTATTTT

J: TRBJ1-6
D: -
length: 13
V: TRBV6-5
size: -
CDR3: CASSYAGSSPLHF
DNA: TGTGCCAGCAGTTACGCGGGGAGTTCACCCCTCCACTTT

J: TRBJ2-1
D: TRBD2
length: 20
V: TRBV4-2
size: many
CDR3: CASSQDRPGWGGSHHNEQFF
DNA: TGTGCCAGCAGCCAAGATAGGCCCGGCTGGGGGGGTTCGCACCACAATGAGCAGTTCTTC

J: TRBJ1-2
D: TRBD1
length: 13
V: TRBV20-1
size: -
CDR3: CSAYGQGNYGYTF
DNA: TGCAGTGCATATGGACAGGGGAACTATGGCTACACCTTC

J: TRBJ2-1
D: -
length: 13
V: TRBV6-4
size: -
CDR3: CASSDHSGNGQFF
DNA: TGTGCCAGCAGTGACCACTCGGGGAATGGGCAGTTCTTC

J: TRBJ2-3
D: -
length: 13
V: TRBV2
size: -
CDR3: CASSVSVTDTQYF
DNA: TGTGCCAGCAGTGTGTCGGTCACAGATACGCAGTATTTT

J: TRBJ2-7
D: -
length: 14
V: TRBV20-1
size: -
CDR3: CSARTPGSPYEQYF
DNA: TGCAGTGCTAGAACCCCCGGGAGCCCCTACGAGCAGTACTTC

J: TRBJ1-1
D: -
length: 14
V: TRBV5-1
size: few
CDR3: CASSSGTSRAEAFF
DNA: TGCGCCAGCAGCTCTGGGACCAGTCGGGCTGAAGCTTTCTTT

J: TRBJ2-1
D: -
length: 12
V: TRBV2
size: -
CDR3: CASRGGTYEQFF
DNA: TGTGCCAGCAGGGGGGGAACCTATGAGCAGTTCTTC

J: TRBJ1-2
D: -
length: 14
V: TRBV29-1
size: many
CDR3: CSVEAGVTHYGYTF
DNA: TGCAGCGTTGAAGCCGGGGTCACCCACTATGGCTACACCTTC

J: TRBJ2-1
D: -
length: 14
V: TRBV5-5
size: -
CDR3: CASSSTSWAVEQFF
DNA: TGTGCCAGCAGCTCCACTAGTTGGGCGGTGGAGCAGTTCTTC

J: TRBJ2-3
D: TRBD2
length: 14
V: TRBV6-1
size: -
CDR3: CASSENGRGDTQYF
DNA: TGTGCCAGCAGTGAAAACGGGAGGGGAGATACGCAGTATTTT

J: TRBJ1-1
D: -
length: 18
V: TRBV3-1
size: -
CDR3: CASSHPGTILGIGTEAFF
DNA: TGTGCCAGCAGCCACCCTGGGACAATCCTAGGGATCGGCACTGAAGCTTTCTTT

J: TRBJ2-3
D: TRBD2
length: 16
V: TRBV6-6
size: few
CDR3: CASSYEVGLATDTQYF
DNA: TGTGCCAGCAGTTACGAGGTGGGACTAGCGACAGATACGCAGTATTTT

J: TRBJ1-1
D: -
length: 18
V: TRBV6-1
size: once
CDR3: CASGDEYGGGRGNTEAFF
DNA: TGTGCCAGCGGCGACGAATACGGAGGGGGAAGGGGAAACACTGAAGCTTTCTTT